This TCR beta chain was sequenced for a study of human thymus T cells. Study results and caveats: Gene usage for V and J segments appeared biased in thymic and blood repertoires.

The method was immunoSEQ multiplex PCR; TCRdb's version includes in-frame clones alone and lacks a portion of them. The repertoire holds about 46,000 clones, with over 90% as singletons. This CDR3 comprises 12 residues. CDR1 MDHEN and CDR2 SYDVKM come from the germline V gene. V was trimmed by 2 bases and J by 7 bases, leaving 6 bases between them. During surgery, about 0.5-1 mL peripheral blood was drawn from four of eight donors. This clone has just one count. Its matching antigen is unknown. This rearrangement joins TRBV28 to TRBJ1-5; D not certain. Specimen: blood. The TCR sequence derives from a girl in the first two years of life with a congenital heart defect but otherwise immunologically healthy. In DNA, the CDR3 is TGTGCCAGCAGTTTACCGTACCAGCCCCAGCATTTT. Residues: CASSLPYQPQHF.